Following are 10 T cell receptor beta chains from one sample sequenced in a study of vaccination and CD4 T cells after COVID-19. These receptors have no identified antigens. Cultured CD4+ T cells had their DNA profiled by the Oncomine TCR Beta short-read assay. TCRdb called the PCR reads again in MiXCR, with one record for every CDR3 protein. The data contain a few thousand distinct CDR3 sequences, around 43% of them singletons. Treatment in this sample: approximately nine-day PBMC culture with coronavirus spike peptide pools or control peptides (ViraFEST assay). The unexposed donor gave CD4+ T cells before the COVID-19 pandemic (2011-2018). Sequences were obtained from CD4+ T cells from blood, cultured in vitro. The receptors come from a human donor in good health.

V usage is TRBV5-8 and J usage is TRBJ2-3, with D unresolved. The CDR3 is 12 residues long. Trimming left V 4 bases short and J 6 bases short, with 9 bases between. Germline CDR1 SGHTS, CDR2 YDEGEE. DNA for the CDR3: TGTGCCAGCAGCGTAAGCAGGGATACGCAGTATTTT. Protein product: CASSVSRDTQYF.

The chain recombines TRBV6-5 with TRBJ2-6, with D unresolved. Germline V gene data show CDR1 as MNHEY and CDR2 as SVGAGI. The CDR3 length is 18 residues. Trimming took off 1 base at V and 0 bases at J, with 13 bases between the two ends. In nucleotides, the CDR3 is TGTGCCAGCAGTTACTACCCGGACCTAGGCTCTGGGGCCAACGTCCTGACTTTC. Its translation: CASSYYPDLGSGANVLTF.

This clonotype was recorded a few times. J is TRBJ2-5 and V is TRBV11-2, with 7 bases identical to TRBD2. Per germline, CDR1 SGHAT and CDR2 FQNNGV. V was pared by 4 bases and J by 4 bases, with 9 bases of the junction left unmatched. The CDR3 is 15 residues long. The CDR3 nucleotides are TGTGCCAGCAGCTCCCCGGTAGGCGGGGGAGAGACCCAGTACTTC. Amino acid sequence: CASSSPVGGGETQYF.

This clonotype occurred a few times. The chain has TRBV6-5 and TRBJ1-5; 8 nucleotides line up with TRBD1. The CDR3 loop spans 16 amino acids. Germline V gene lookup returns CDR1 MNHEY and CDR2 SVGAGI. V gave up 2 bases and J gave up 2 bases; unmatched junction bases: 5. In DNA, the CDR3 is TGTGCCAGCAGTTACACCAGGGGGCCTGGCAATCAGCCCCAGCATTTT. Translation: CASSYTRGPGNQPQHF.

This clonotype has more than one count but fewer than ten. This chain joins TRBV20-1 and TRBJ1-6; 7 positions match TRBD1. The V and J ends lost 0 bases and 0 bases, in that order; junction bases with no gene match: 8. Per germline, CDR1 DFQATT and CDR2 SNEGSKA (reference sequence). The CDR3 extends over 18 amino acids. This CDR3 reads CSARDFQGVGSYNSPLHF. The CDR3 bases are TGCAGTGCTAGAGATTTTCAGGGGGTGGGCTCCTATAATTCACCCCTCCACTTT.

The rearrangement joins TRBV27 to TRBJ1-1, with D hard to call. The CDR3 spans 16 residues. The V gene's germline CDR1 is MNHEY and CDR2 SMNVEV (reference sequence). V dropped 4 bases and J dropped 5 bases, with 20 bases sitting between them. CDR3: CASSSNFGLQSTEAFF. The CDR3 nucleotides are TGTGCCAGCAGTTCTAACTTCGGCCTTCAGTCGACTGAAGCTTTCTTT.

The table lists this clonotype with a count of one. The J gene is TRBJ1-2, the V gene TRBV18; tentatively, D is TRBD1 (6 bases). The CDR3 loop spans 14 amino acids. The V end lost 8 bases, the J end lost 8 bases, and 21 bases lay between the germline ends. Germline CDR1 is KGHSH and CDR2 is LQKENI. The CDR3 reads CASHSSDRLGGYTF. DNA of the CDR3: TGTGCCAGCCATTCCTCTGACAGGCTTGGAGGCTACACCTTC.

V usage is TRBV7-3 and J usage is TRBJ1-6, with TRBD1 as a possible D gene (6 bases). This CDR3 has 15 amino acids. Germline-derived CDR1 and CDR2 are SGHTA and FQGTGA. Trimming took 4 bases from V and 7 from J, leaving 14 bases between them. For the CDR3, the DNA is TGTGCCAGCAGCTCGACTAACGGACAGAATTCACCCCTCCACTTT. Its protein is CASSSTNGQNSPLHF.

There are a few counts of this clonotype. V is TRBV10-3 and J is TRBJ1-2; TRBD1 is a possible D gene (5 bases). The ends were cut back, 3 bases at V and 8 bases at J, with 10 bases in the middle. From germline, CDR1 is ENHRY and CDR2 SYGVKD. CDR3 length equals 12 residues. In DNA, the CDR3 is TGTGCCATCAGTGAAGGGGTGGGAGGCTACACCTTC. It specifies CAISEGVGGYTF.

The CDR3 loop is CATSREDRGLRNTEAFF. CDR3 nucleotide sequence: TGTGCCACCAGCAGAGAGGACAGGGGGTTGAGGAACACTGAAGCTTTCTTT. The chain links TRBV15 to TRBJ1-1; TRBD1 matches 10 bases. CDR1 LNHNV and CDR2 YYDKDF come from the germline V gene (reference sequence). The CDR3 covers 17 residues. J lost 1 base, V lost 0 bases, and 5 bases had no gene match.